This T cell receptor beta chain was observed in a study of glioma-infiltrating T cells. The study, taken as a whole, reports: Only very few CDR3 sequences appeared in both tissue and blood. Tissue-blood divergence was below expectation in non-neoplastic patients, above in gliomas.

CDR3 size: 14 residues. CDR1 is DFQATT, CDR2 SNEGSKA, per germline (reference sequence). V lost 4 bases and J lost 0, with 13 bases in between. This clonotype was seen only a few times. The antigen remains unidentified. Amplification of TCR alpha and beta CDR3 regions from RNA used iRepertoire nested multiplex PCR. From the multiplex PCR reads, TCRdb called clonotypes with MiXCR, one entry per CDR3 protein. The sample lists around 120,000 distinct CDR3 sequences, approximately 24% occurring once. The chain links TRBV20-1 to TRBJ2-7; D is unresolved. Sequencing was performed on glioma tissue, nonneoplastic brain tissue, or PBMCs (not recorded which). This TCR derives from a human donor with low-grade glioma or glioblastoma, undergoing nonglioma brain surgery, or in good health (not recorded which). The CDR3 sequence is CSATPGSGSYEQYV. CDR3 DNA: TGCAGTGCTACCCCGGGTTCTGGCTCCTACGAGCAGTACGTC.